The 19 T cell receptor beta chains listed next were all sequenced from one sample in a study of blood T cell repertoires in COVID-19. Produced via immunoSEQ multiplex PCR; TCRdb's table is partial and in-frame only. The table lists around 170,000 clones, about four fifths of them singletons, with 6.5% to 7% in the top ten. The sample taken for sequencing was peripheral blood. The receptors were sampled from a man between 70 and 80 years old with active or convalescent COVID-19.

Only one count was recorded for this clone. This chain uses TRBV5-1 with TRBJ2-6; D may be TRBD1 (6 bases). This CDR3 spans 15 amino acids. Germline lookup yields CDR1 SGHRS and CDR2 YFSETQ. The germline V and J ends were trimmed by 7 bases and 0 bases, with 11 bases remaining between them. The CDR3 sequence is CASFTGNSGANVLTF. The CDR3 DNA follows: TGCGCCAGCTTCACAGGGAACTCTGGGGCCAACGTCCTGACTTTC.

The chain employs TRBV9 and TRBJ1-6; the D is unclear. V lost 3 bases to trimming and J lost 5 bases, with 9 bases between them. CDR3 length equals 14 residues. Germline CDR1 SGDLS, CDR2 YYNGEE. The CDR3 region has the DNA TGTGCCAGCAGCGCCCGGAGGGATAATTCACCCCTCCACTTT. Amino acids: CASSARRDNSPLHF.

J is TRBJ1-3 and V is TRBV13; 9 bases agree with TRBD1. Trimming took 5 bases from V and 3 from J; bases not matched to a gene: 5. Germline V gene data show CDR1 as PRHDT and CDR2 as FYEKMQ (reference sequence). The CDR3 has 15 amino acids. The CDR3 DNA sequence: TGTGCCAGCAGCGATACGGGACAGGGTGGAAACACCATATATTTT. Protein product: CASSDTGQGGNTIYF.

The J gene is TRBJ2-5, the V gene TRBV29-1; D remains unclear. There are 12 residues in the CDR3. Germline loops: CDR1 SQVTM, CDR2 ANQGSEA. V gave up 4 bases and J gave up 0 bases, with 6 bases separating them. The CDR3, as DNA: TGCAGCGTTGTGTACTACCAAGAGACCCAGTACTTC. This translates into CSVVYYQETQYF.

The rearrangement joins TRBV5-6 to TRBJ2-3, with TRBD1 matching 8 bases. Germline V CDR1 and CDR2: SGHDT, YYEEEE. This CDR3 is built from 15 residues. The ends lost 3 bases at V and 5 bases at J; junction bases unmatched: 8. The CDR3 loop reads CASSSTGQVGDTQYF. CDR3 nucleotide sequence: TGTGCCAGCAGCTCAACGGGACAGGTAGGAGATACGCAGTATTTT.

V usage is TRBV20-1 and J usage is TRBJ1-2, with 7 bases identical to TRBD1. CDR1 is DFQATT, CDR2 SNEGSKA, per germline (reference sequence). The CDR3 sequence is 14 residues long. V gave up 3 bases and J gave up 6 bases; unmatched junction bases: 10. The CDR3 is CSASSPQGWNGYTF. The CDR3 DNA is TGCAGTGCTAGTTCCCCACAGGGGTGGAATGGCTACACCTTC.

As concerns this clone: At one end the junction does not follow the germline gene, possibly because of a read error. The rearrangement joins TRBV15 to TRBJ2-1; possible D gene TRBD1, 6 bases. The CDR3 loop spans 15 amino acids. Germline CDR1 LNHNV, CDR2 YYDKDF (reference sequence). Here the CDR3 DNA reads TGTGCCACGAGCACCGGGACACCCAACTACAATGAGCAGTTCTTC. It translates to CATSTGTPNYNEQFF.

The chain uses TRBV7-9 and TRBJ2-3; 9 bases are a match to TRBD1. J was trimmed by 6 bases and V by 4 bases; bases with no gene match: 11. The CDR3 is 16 amino acids. The germline V gene has CDR1 SEHNR and CDR2 FQNEAQ (reference sequence). The CDR3 sequence: CASSSYPDRGPDTQYF. CDR3 sequence (DNA): TGTGCCAGCAGCTCTTACCCGGACAGGGGACCGGATACGCAGTATTTT.

This rearrangement joins TRBV21-1 to TRBJ2-4; the table assigns TRBD1, which was not confirmed against the DNA. TRBV21-1 is annotated as a pseudogene. The length of the CDR3 is 13 residues. CDR3 nucleotide sequence: TGTGCCAGCGTCAGGATCGACAAAAACATTCAGTACTTC. Protein: CASVRIDKNIQYF.

The chain is built from TRBV2 and TRBJ1-1, with D perhaps TRBD1 (6 bases). From germline, CDR1 is SNHLY and CDR2 FYNNEI. The V and J ends lost 4 bases and 11 bases respectively, with 23 bases between them. The CDR3 loop spans 15 amino acids. This CDR3 is CASSAATGSLRRAFF. In nucleotides, the CDR3 is TGTGCCAGCAGTGCGGCCACAGGGTCCCTCCGGAGGGCTTTCTTT.

V is TRBV6-1 and J is TRBJ2-7; the D gene is possibly TRBD1 (5 bases). Between the trimmed V and J ends, which lost 0 bases and 2 bases, there was a span of 11 bases. The CDR3 runs to 15 residues. From germline, CDR1 is MNHNS and CDR2 SASEGT. The CDR3 bases are TGTGCCAGCAGTGAAGCAACAGGAGAGACCTACGAGCAGTACTTC. Translated, it gives CASSEATGETYEQYF.

The genes are TRBV2 and TRBJ2-1; tentative D call: TRBD2 (6 bases). Germline assignment: CDR1 SNHLY and CDR2 FYNNEI. The CDR3 runs 12 residues. The germline V and J ends were trimmed by 8 bases and 10 bases, with 15 bases remaining between them. CDR3 residues: CASLRRGGEQFF. The CDR3 region has the DNA TGTGCCAGCCTACGGCGGGGTGGAGAGCAGTTCTTC.

The chain is built from TRBV29-1 and TRBJ2-5; TRBD2 aligns across 7 bases. The CDR3 loop spans 13 amino acids. J lost 5 bases, V lost 6 bases, and 9 bases had no gene match. The germline V gene encodes CDR1 SQVTM and CDR2 ANQGSEA. CDR3: CSVTGTIRETQYF. CDR3 DNA: TGCAGCGTGACCGGGACTATTAGGGAGACCCAGTACTTC.

The CDR3 DNA sequence: TGTGCCAGCTCACCCCGGACAGGGATAACTGAAGCTTTCTTT. This encodes CASSPRTGITEAFF. The V gene is TRBV6-6, the J gene TRBJ1-1; 8 positions match TRBD1. The ends lost 8 bases at V and 5 bases at J; junction bases unmatched: 10. The CDR3 is 14 residues long. The germline V gene has CDR1 MNHNY and CDR2 SVGAGI (reference sequence).

This clone was counted only a few times. This chain links TRBV4-1 with TRBJ1-2, with 8 bases lining up with TRBD1. The CDR3 spans 14 residues. CDR1 MGHRA and CDR2 YSYEKL come from the germline V gene. Unmatched junction bases numbered 2, after V lost 1 base and J lost 4 bases. CDR3 in amino acids: CASSQAGTGYGYTF. CDR3 sequence (DNA): TGCGCCAGCAGCCAAGCCGGGACAGGCTATGGCTACACCTTC.

This clone showed up many times. V and J are TRBV21-1 and TRBJ1-2; the D call TRBD1 from the table was never checked on the DNA. TRBV21-1 is a listed pseudogene. This CDR3 has 17 amino acids. For the CDR3, the DNA is TGTGCCAGCAGCAAGATAGGGTCAGGGATTAGAGGCTATGGCTACACCTTC. This sequence encodes CASSKIGSGIRGYGYTF.

The V call is TRBV5-8, the J call TRBJ2-2; D is ambiguous. The CDR3 runs to 14 residues. Germline CDR1 and CDR2: SGHTS and YDEGEE. Trimming cost V 4 bases and J 0 bases, with 7 bases left between them. CDR3 in DNA: TGTGCCAGCAGCCCCCTCCCGAACACCGGGGAGCTGTTTTTT. Its translation: CASSPLPNTGELFF.

V and J are TRBV6-5 and TRBJ1-2; D possibly corresponds to TRBD1 (5 bases). Germline V gene sequence: CDR1 MNHEY, CDR2 SVGAGI. CDR3 length equals 15 residues. V was shortened by 0 bases and J by 5 bases, with 13 bases between the two germline ends. The CDR3 loop reads CASSYSLGLGYGYTF. The CDR3 DNA is TGTGCCAGCAGTTACTCCCTGGGGCTAGGGTATGGCTACACCTTC.

This chain links TRBV27 with TRBJ1-2; no clear D gene. The ends were cut back, 0 bases at V and 4 bases at J, with 6 bases in the middle. CDR1 and CDR2 from the germline V gene are MNHEY and SMNVEV (reference sequence). The CDR3 consists of 13 residues. DNA for the CDR3: TGTGCCAGCAGTTTATCCCGGTTCTATGGCTACACCTTC. It specifies CASSLSRFYGYTF.